This record covers a single T cell receptor (beta chain). The antigen remains unidentified. The sample originates from a study of cytotoxic CD8 clonotypes in ibrutinib-treated CLL. Turning to the study itself: The cohort had over nine relapsed/refractory and over 14 treatment-naive patients, 17 IGHV unmutated.

Overall study findings and caveats: Sampling of sustained-remission and progressing patients occurred at differing times. Researchers report that baseline clonality outpaced age-matched healthy donors and tracked circulating CD8+ T-cell counts. Treatment saw public clonotypes, which were uncommon, either contract or stay stable.

Measured with immunoSEQ multiplex PCR; TCRdb has only the in-frame clones, and not every one. The table records 110,000 to 150,000 clones, roughly 76% of them present only once. The material was PBMCs, obtained after 24 months of ibrutinib treatment. The receptor comes from a human donor with chronic lymphocytic leukemia.

CDR3 amino acids: CASSQGGGLADTQYF. The CDR3 nucleotides are TGCGCCAGCAGCCAAGGCGGGGGGCTCGCAGATACGCAGTATTTT. This chain joins TRBV4-1 and TRBJ2-3, with TRBD2 matching over 8 bases. The CDR3 has 15 residues. The J segment lost 4 bases and the V segment lost 1 base, leaving 4 bases of the junction unmatched. CDR1 MGHRA and CDR2 YSYEKL come from the germline V gene.